The clone carrying this T cell receptor beta chain was observed many times. Its antigen is still unknown. The CDR3 regions of TCR beta were amplified from RNA transcripts. Carried out on the TCR CDR3, a first-round RT-PCR used the HTBI primer set. Each CDR3 protein gets one entry after TCRdb re-called the multiplex PCR reads with MiXCR. The data show hundreds of thousands of distinct CDR3 sequences, roughly 15% seen once. The data were obtained in a study of T cells in Graves' hyperthyroidism and ophthalmopathy. General observations from the study: Clonotypes that were expanded in thyroid above 0.001 mostly appeared in blood too.

In germline, CDR1 is LNHDA, CDR2 SQIVND (reference sequence). The CDR3 consists of 16 residues. Trimming took off 3 bases at V and 0 bases at J, with 12 bases between the two ends. Input material: blood. This sequence originates from a woman aged 40 to 50 with Graves' ophthalmopathy. The chain employs TRBV19 and TRBJ1-3; D ambiguous. The CDR3 spells CASSIATSFSGNTIYF. The DNA of the CDR3 is TGTGCCAGTAGTATTGCCACGTCATTCTCTGGAAACACCATATATTTT.